This TCR beta chain emerged from a study of response to subunit inactivated influenza vaccine. Findings of the study overall: It was suggested by the authors that few new T cells are recruited by each seasonal influenza vaccination.

TCRdb processed the RT-PCR reads anew with MiXCR; each CDR3 protein has one entry. The sample comprises 650,000 or so distinct CDR3 sequences, approximately 15% of which are singletons, and 7.5% to 8% rests with the top ten. Trimming pared 8 bases from V and 3 bases from J, leaving 8 bases between. The germline gives CDR1 SNHLY, CDR2 FYNNEI. This CDR3 is built from 12 residues. Details on this clonotype: What it binds is not known.

This clonotype was sampled from a man aged 50 to 59 who received an inactivated influenza vaccine. Material: PBMCs from blood, obtained 14 to 15 days before vaccination. The rearrangement uses TRBV2 and TRBJ2-4; D is unclear. The CDR3 nucleotides are TGTGCCAGCGGAGAATACAAAAACATTCAGTACTTC. Protein sequence: CASGEYKNIQYF.